The entry below describes one TCR beta chain. Sequencing was performed with immunoSEQ multiplex PCR; in TCRdb, only in-frame clones are kept and a portion is missing. In the table there are approximately 81,000 clones, roughly 78% of which are singletons. These data originate in a study of blood T cell repertoires in COVID-19. As for the study in general: Sources were T cells, B-cell-depleted T cells, or PBMCs; the material itself was cDNA or gDNA.

CDR3 length equals 12 residues. Germline trimming cut 5 bases from V and 10 bases from J; bases unmatched to any gene: 7. Germline V lookup: CDR1 SGHTA, CDR2 FQGTGA. The V and J genes are TRBV7-3 and TRBJ2-7; 8 nucleotides agree with TRBD1. This sequence was found in a human donor in a cohort sampled during active COVID-19. The specimen was peripheral blood. CDR3 DNA sequence: TGTGCCAGCAGCGAAGGACAGGGCCGACAGTACTTC. This encodes CASSEGQGRQYF.